A single sample gave rise to the 28 T cell receptor beta chains below, sequenced in a study of early T cells in non-severe SARS-CoV-2 infection. TCRdb analysed the 5' RACE reads with MiXCR anew, one entry per CDR3 protein. The profile shows 95,000 to 110,000 distinct CDR3 sequences, over 8.5% of them singletons. Source material: whole blood. Source of these receptors: an adult who was a healthcare worker with PCR-confirmed SARS-CoV-2 infection or an uninfected control (not recorded which).

This clonotype was recorded many times. V usage is TRBV20-1 and J usage is TRBJ1-5; 10 bases map to TRBD1. V shed 7 bases and J 3 bases; nucleotides not matched to a gene: 6. Germline assignment: CDR1 DFQATT and CDR2 SNEGSKA (reference sequence). The CDR3 has 14 residues. The CDR3 here is CSVRTGGDNQPQHF. Here the CDR3 DNA reads TGCAGTGTCCGGACAGGGGGTGACAATCAGCCCCAGCATTTT.

A note on this clonotype: Given a much more abundant clone one base away, this may be a read error. The gene calls are TRBV28 and TRBJ2-2; 13 bases match TRBD2. This CDR3 is 18 amino acids long. The germline V gene has CDR1 MDHEN and CDR2 SYDVKM. CDR3 amino acids: CASGLGLAGFQNIGELFF. The CDR3 DNA is TGTGCCAGCGGCTTGGGACTAGCGGGATTCCAGAACATCGGGGAGCTGTTTTTT. The full variable domain, its missing parts supplied by reference TRBV28 and TRBJ2-2, is DVKVTQSSRYLVKRTGEKVFLECVQDMDHENMFWYRQDPGLGLRLIYFSYDVKMKEKGDIPEGYSVSREKKERFSLILESASTNQTSMYLCASGLGLAGFQNIGELFFGEGSRLTVL.

This clonotype was seen at least ten times. The chain joins TRBV7-9 to TRBJ2-1; 8 nucleotides match TRBD1. The CDR3 is 14 residues long. V lost 5 bases to trimming and J lost 8 bases; unmatched junction nucleotides: 8. Germline V gene lookup returns CDR1 SEHNR and CDR2 FQNEAQ (reference sequence). CDR3 DNA: TGTGCCAGCAGCAGGACAGGGATTATAGATGAGCAGTTCTTC. This sequence encodes CASSRTGIIDEQFF.

This clonotype was recorded many times. Here the CDR3 reads CASSPSGRATDTQYF. The DNA for the CDR3 is TGTGCCAGCAGCCCAAGCGGGAGGGCCACAGATACGCAGTATTTT. The V call is TRBV6-2 or TRBV6-3, the J call TRBJ2-3; 10 nucleotides align to TRBD2. The CDR3 runs to 15 residues. The V gene end was trimmed by 6 bases and the J gene end by 2 bases; junction bases not matched to a gene: 5. Per germline, CDR1 MNHEY and CDR2 SVGEGT.

The chain couples TRBV28 to TRBJ2-3; no firm D call. The CDR3 has 13 residues. V was shortened by 6 bases and J by 7 bases, with 14 bases between the two germline ends. Germline V gives CDR1 MDHEN, CDR2 SYDVKM. CDR3 amino acids: CASRQGPTYTQYF. The CDR3 nucleotides read TGTGCCAGCAGACAAGGACCGACGTATACGCAGTATTTT.

This clonotype was recorded at least ten times. The chain has TRBV12-3 or TRBV12-4 and TRBJ2-1, with 10 bases aligning to TRBD2. J gave up 9 bases and V 3 bases, and 8 bases lay outside the gene matches. The CDR3 contains 15 residues. The DNA of the CDR3 is TGTGCCAGCAGTTTTCGGGCTAGCGGGAGAGGTGAGCAGTTCTTC. It encodes CASSFRASGRGEQFF.

This clonotype was detected ten times or more. The chain employs TRBV7-9 and TRBJ1-4, with TRBD1 identical over 7 bases. Germline trimming cut 7 bases from V and 4 bases from J; bases unmatched to any gene: 9. Germline assignment: CDR1 SEHNR and CDR2 FQNEAQ (reference sequence). The CDR3 spans 15 residues. CDR3 DNA: TGTGCCAGCACAAACACCGGGACAGTTAATGAAAAACTGTTTTTT. Residues: CASTNTGTVNEKLFF.

This clonotype was found many times. The rearrangement joins TRBV3-1 to TRBJ2-1; 15 positions match TRBD2. The CDR3 covers 19 residues. The germline gives CDR1 LGHDT, CDR2 YNNKEL (reference sequence). After removal of 3 bases from V and 0 bases from J, the junction contained 6 bases not matched to a gene. CDR3 in amino acids: CASSHGLAGGPSSYNEQFF. The CDR3 DNA reads TGTGCCAGCAGCCACGGACTAGCGGGAGGGCCGAGCTCCTACAATGAGCAGTTCTTC.

This clonotype was seen at least ten times. The genes are TRBV6-4 and TRBJ2-3; unclear D gene. Germline values: CDR1 MRHNA, CDR2 SNTAGT. The CDR3 extends over 15 amino acids. The V and J ends lost 6 bases and 0 bases respectively, with 13 bases between them. CDR3 sequence: CASRTDDSSTDTQYF. The CDR3 nucleotides read TGTGCCAGCAGAACCGACGATTCTAGCACAGATACGCAGTATTTT.

This clonotype showed up many times. The chain links TRBV20-1 to TRBJ2-1; possible D gene TRBD2, 5 bases. The CDR3 is made up of 13 amino acids. CDR1 DFQATT and CDR2 SNEGSKA come from the germline V gene (reference sequence). The V gene lost 6 bases and the J gene lost 6 bases, with 15 bases spanning the gap. This CDR3 is CSACPLGANEQFF. The CDR3 bases are TGCAGTGCCTGCCCCTTGGGAGCCAATGAGCAGTTCTTC.

V is TRBV28 and J is TRBJ2-7; D unclear. Trimming took off 7 bases at V and 2 bases at J, with 12 bases between the two ends. This CDR3 spans 13 amino acids. Germline V gene sequence: CDR1 MDHEN, CDR2 SYDVKM. The CDR3 spells CASNPMSAYEQYF. The CDR3 DNA reads TGTGCCAGCAACCCTATGAGTGCCTACGAGCAGTACTTC.

This chain links TRBV20-1 with TRBJ2-5, with TRBD2 identical over 7 bases. In germline, CDR1 is DFQATT, CDR2 SNEGSKA (reference sequence). Unmatched junction bases numbered 10, after V lost 1 base and J lost 2 bases. The CDR3 is made up of 16 amino acids. The CDR3 DNA is TGCAGTGCTAGAGCGCAGGCGGCGGGGGATCAAGAGACCCAGTACTTC. Translating gives CSARAQAAGDQETQYF.

This clonotype was seen a handful of times. The chain recombines TRBV24-1 with TRBJ2-6; 8 nucleotides line up with TRBD1. Germline CDR1 reads KGHDR; CDR2 reads SFDVKD. The CDR3 sequence is 19 residues long. With V trimmed by 3 bases and J by 1 base, 10 bases remained unmatched. CDR3 DNA: TGTGCCACCAGTGATCCGACAGGGGATGGTTGGTCTGGGGCCAACGTCCTGACTTTC. Its protein product is CATSDPTGDGWSGANVLTF.

At least ten counts were recorded for this clonotype. The chain uses TRBV24-1 and TRBJ2-3; no firm D call. CDR3 length: 16 amino acids. Per the germline V gene, CDR1 is KGHDR and CDR2 is SFDVKD. V dropped 4 bases and J dropped 1 base, with 14 bases sitting between them. DNA for the CDR3: TGTGCCACCAGTGAAGCAGGATCCCCGGGCACAGATACGCAGTATTTT. It yields the protein CATSEAGSPGTDTQYF.

This clonotype came up many times. The CDR3 reads CATGLQETQYF. The CDR3 nucleotides are TGTGCCACGGGACTTCAAGAGACCCAGTACTTC. The rearrangement uses TRBV10-3 and TRBJ2-5; maybe TRBD2 (6 bases). Germline loops: CDR1 ENHRY, CDR2 SYGVKD. The CDR3 spans 11 residues. Trimming pared 10 bases from V and 2 bases from J, leaving 8 bases between.

This rearrangement joins TRBV10-3 to TRBJ2-7, with D uncertain. Germline values: CDR1 ENHRY, CDR2 SYGVKD. V was cut by 3 bases and J by 2 bases, with 14 bases left in between. This CDR3 region has 15 residues. CDR3 sequence: CAISDGLGATYEQYF. CDR3 DNA: TGTGCCATCAGTGACGGATTAGGAGCGACCTACGAGCAGTACTTC.

The chain couples TRBV11-2 to TRBJ2-1; D not resolved. V lost 8 bases and J 3 bases, leaving 14 bases between the germline ends. The CDR3 consists of 14 residues. The germline V gene encodes CDR1 SGHAT and CDR2 FQNNGV. CDR3 amino acids: CASAQYYGYNEQFF. In DNA form, the CDR3 reads TGTGCCAGCGCACAGTACTATGGCTACAATGAGCAGTTCTTC.

This clonotype was found a few times. The chain employs TRBV4-3 and TRBJ2-1; TRBD2 agrees at 10 bases. V shed 2 bases and J 4 bases; nucleotides not matched to a gene: 11. Germline CDR1 is LGHNA and CDR2 is YSLEER. This CDR3 spans 18 amino acids. CDR3 protein: CASSQRAGAGGPYNEQFF. The DNA of the CDR3 is TGCGCCAGCAGCCAAAGGGCCGGAGCGGGAGGGCCGTACAATGAGCAGTTCTTC.

This chain uses TRBV10-3 with TRBJ2-2; TRBD1 matches 8 bases. The germline gives CDR1 ENHRY, CDR2 SYGVKD. The junction had 3 bases not matched to a gene; V was cut back by 6 bases and J by 0 bases. The CDR3 totals 15 residues. This CDR3 is CAIREQGANTGELFF. For the CDR3, the DNA is TGTGCCATCAGAGAACAGGGGGCGAACACCGGGGAGCTGTTTTTT.

The chain combines TRBV11-2 with TRBJ2-7; D ambiguous. This CDR3 has 12 amino acids. The V and J ends lost 2 bases and 2 bases respectively, with 4 bases between them. The germline V gene has CDR1 SGHAT and CDR2 FQNNGV. The CDR3 DNA follows: TGTGCCAGCAGCTTACAGCCCTACGAGCAGTACTTC. Translation: CASSLQPYEQYF.

This clonotype was recorded at least ten times. The J gene is TRBJ1-3, the V gene TRBV5-6, with a tentative D call TRBD1 (5 bases). Trimming shortened V by 0 bases and J by 4 bases, and 14 bases separated the two germline ends. This CDR3 region has 16 residues. CDR1 and CDR2 from the germline V gene are SGHDT and YYEEEE. The CDR3 is CASSLVGTEFGNTIYF. CDR3 coding DNA: TGTGCCAGCAGCTTGGTCGGGACGGAGTTCGGAAACACCATATATTTT.

This clonotype was recorded at least ten times. The chain is built from TRBV7-6 and TRBJ2-5; a weak D match, TRBD1 (6 bases). V dropped 1 base and J dropped 5 bases, with 8 bases sitting between them. The germline V gene has CDR1 SGHVS and CDR2 FNYEAQ. This CDR3 has 13 residues. CDR3 loop: CASSLDREETQYF. The CDR3 DNA follows: TGTGCCAGCAGCTTAGACAGGGAGGAGACCCAGTACTTC.

This clonotype was observed at least ten times. The genes are TRBV12-3 or TRBV12-4 and TRBJ1-5, with 8 bases fitting TRBD1. This CDR3 has 17 residues. V dropped 4 bases and J dropped 1; count of bases not matched to a gene: 9. The CDR3 DNA follows: TGTGCCAGCAGTTCCTGGACAGGGAGGGTGAGCAATCAGCCCCAGCATTTT. Encoded protein: CASSSWTGRVSNQPQHF.

This clonotype has at least ten counts. The rearrangement joins TRBV12-3 or TRBV12-4 to TRBJ1-1; D remains ambiguous. This CDR3 is 14 amino acids long. V was shortened by 7 bases and J by 2 bases, with 14 bases between the two germline ends. CDR3 bases: TGTGCCAGCACTTCATTCTCCATCAACACTGAAGCTTTCTTT. It specifies CASTSFSINTEAFF.

This clonotype showed up many times. V is TRBV29-1 and J is TRBJ2-1; a possible D gene is TRBD2 (5 bases). CDR3 length equals 15 residues. The V end was cut by 7 bases, the J end by 4 bases, with 20 bases between. CDR1 and CDR2 (germline): SQVTM, ANQGSEA. This chain's CDR3 is CSAVFGSGDYNEQFF. As DNA, the CDR3 is TGCAGCGCTGTTTTCGGGTCCGGGGATTACAATGAGCAGTTCTTC.

This clonotype was observed a handful of times. V usage is TRBV20-1 and J usage is TRBJ2-7, with a weak D call TRBD1 (5 bases). CDR3 length: 13 amino acids. The germline V gene encodes CDR1 DFQATT and CDR2 SNEGSKA (reference sequence). Trimming pared 3 bases from V and 8 bases from J, leaving 17 bases between. The DNA of the CDR3 is TGCAGTGCTAGTCGGCAGGGCAGTATCCAGCAGTACTTC. Amino acids: CSASRQGSIQQYF.

The sample holds many counts of this clonotype. This chain joins TRBV20-1 and TRBJ2-7, with D possibly TRBD2 on 5 matching bases. CDR3 length: 16 residues. The V end was cut by 0 bases, the J end by 3 bases, with 18 bases between. Germline V gene lookup returns CDR1 DFQATT and CDR2 SNEGSKA (reference sequence). CDR3 sequence: CSAREDRGRNLYEQYF. In DNA form, the CDR3 reads TGCAGTGCTAGAGAGGACCGGGGAAGGAATCTCTACGAGCAGTACTTC.

The chain links TRBV20-1 to TRBJ1-6; no clear D gene. Trimming took 2 bases from V and 13 from J, leaving 12 bases between them. CDR3 length equals 12 residues. The germline gives CDR1 DFQATT, CDR2 SNEGSKA (reference sequence). CDR3 sequence: CSARQEGFPLHF. CDR3 nucleotides: TGCAGTGCTAGACAGGAAGGTTTCCCCCTCCACTTT.